This T cell receptor beta chain appears in the sequencing data of a study of blood T cell repertoires in COVID-19. Assay used: immunoSEQ multiplex PCR; TCRdb lists only in-frame clones, some missing. The data show 200,000 to 250,000 clones, with 85% seen just once and around 0.98% held by the top ten. This clone appeared once. CDR1 is MNHEY and CDR2 is SVGAGI in the germline V gene. The ends were cut back, 11 bases at V and 4 bases at J, with 11 bases in the middle. This CDR3 has 11 residues. The sample consisted of peripheral blood. The sequence came from a man in his forties with acute or convalescent COVID-19. V and J are TRBV6-5 and TRBJ1-2, with D possibly matching TRBD1 (6 bases). CDR3 nucleotide sequence: TGTGCCGCCAGGGGTACCTATGGCTACACCTTC. Protein sequence: CAARGTYGYTF.